This T cell receptor (beta chain) was documented in a study of OX40 agonist ivuxolimab in advanced cancers. About the study: Patients were treated with ivuxolimab, an agonistic anti-OX40 (CD134) antibody. Allowance was made for prior anti-PD-1, anti-PD-L1 or anti-CTLA-4 therapy, and about 37% had some. At 0.01 to 10 mg/kg, ivuxolimab was administered intravenously to patients every 2 weeks.

Data came from immunoSEQ multiplex PCR; TCRdb stores just in-frame clones and leaves some out. The sample records 50,000 to 70,000 clones, roughly 89% being singletons. Broader study findings: Antigen targets of the expanded peripheral T cells went undetermined.

Trimming removed 5 bases from V and 4 bases from J, with 15 bases in between. CDR1 is LNHDA, CDR2 SQIVND, per germline (reference sequence). The CDR3 is 15 amino acids. Of note for this clone: Antigen: not known.

The chain uses TRBV19 and TRBJ1-5; TRBD1 is a possible D gene (5 bases). The TCR originated in an adult with an advanced solid tumor such as melanoma, head and neck, liver or kidney cancer. This specimen consisted of CD4+ or CD8+ T cells sorted from blood, obtained in a trial of the OX40 agonist ivuxolimab. The CDR3 region is CASSFGTGGNQPQHF. The DNA for the CDR3 is TGTGCCAGTAGTTTCGGGACGGGTGGAAATCAGCCCCAGCATTTT.